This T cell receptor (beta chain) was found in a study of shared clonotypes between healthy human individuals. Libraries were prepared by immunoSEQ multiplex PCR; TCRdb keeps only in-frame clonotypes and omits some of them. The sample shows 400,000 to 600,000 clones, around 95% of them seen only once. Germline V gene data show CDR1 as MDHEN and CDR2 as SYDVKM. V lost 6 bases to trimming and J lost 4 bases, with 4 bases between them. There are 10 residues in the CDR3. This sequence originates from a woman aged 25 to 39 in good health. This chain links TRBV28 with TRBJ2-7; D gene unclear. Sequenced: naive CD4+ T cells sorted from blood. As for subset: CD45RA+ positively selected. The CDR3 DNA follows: TGTGCCAGCAGGAAGTACGAGCAGTACTTC. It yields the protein CASRKYEQYF.